This entry lists 22 T cell receptor beta chains sequenced from one sample in a study of technical replicates of blood from a handful of donors. Data came from immunoSEQ multiplex PCR; TCRdb stores just in-frame clones and leaves some out. The repertoire holds approximately 73,000 clones, about 90% seen once, with 0.35% to 0.45% in the top ten. The specimen sequenced was T cells isolated from PBMCs. These receptors were taken from a human donor in good health.

Here the CDR3 reads CASSIRRDMNTEAFF. CDR3 nucleotide sequence: TGTGCCAGTAGTATACGAAGGGACATGAACACTGAAGCTTTCTTT. The J gene is TRBJ1-1, the V gene TRBV19, with D maybe TRBD1 (6 bases). Germline V lookup: CDR1 LNHDA, CDR2 SQIVND (reference sequence). This CDR3 has 15 amino acids. V was shortened by 2 bases and J by 0 bases, with 10 bases between the two germline ends.

A single count supports this clone. The chain carries TRBV27 and TRBJ1-5, with 9 bases identical to TRBD1. The CDR3 consists of 14 residues. Germline CDR1 MNHEY, CDR2 SMNVEV (reference sequence). J gave up 6 bases and V 3 bases, and 3 bases lay outside the gene matches. The chain's CDR3 is CASSLGQGSQPQHF. CDR3 DNA sequence: TGTGCCAGCAGTTTGGGACAGGGTAGTCAGCCCCAGCATTTT.

This clone has a handful of counts. J is TRBJ1-1 and V is TRBV21-1; the table's D gene call, TRBD1, was not cross checked with the DNA. TRBV21-1 is a pseudogene. This CDR3 has 15 residues. DNA of the CDR3: TGTGCCAGCAGCAATTGGGCCAGGGGGGACACTGAAGCTTTCTTT. It specifies CASSNWARGDTEAFF.

The rearrangement joins TRBV27 to TRBJ2-7; 8 bases fit TRBD2. In germline, CDR1 is MNHEY, CDR2 SMNVEV (reference sequence). J lost 2 bases, V lost 5 bases, and 11 bases had no gene match. The CDR3 contains 16 residues. CDR3 sequence (DNA): TGTGCCAGCAGTCCCTTAGCTCGGGAGGGACCCTACGAGCAGTACTTC. It is translated as CASSPLAREGPYEQYF.

This chain joins TRBV7-9 and TRBJ1-1; 7 bases match TRBD1. The CDR3 is 14 amino acids. Unmatched junction bases numbered 5, after V lost 1 base and J lost 6 bases. Germline lookup yields CDR1 SEHNR and CDR2 FQNEAQ (reference sequence). The CDR3 region is CASSLGTGGPEAFF. CDR3 DNA sequence: TGTGCCAGCAGCTTAGGGACAGGAGGTCCTGAAGCTTTCTTT.

The rearrangement links TRBV19 to TRBJ1-1, with no clear D. The CDR3 runs to 12 residues. The V gene lost 3 bases and the J gene lost 7 bases, with 9 bases spanning the gap. Looked up from germline, CDR1 is LNHDA and CDR2 is SQIVND (reference sequence). The CDR3 loop reads CASSIHRGEAFF. The CDR3 DNA reads as TGTGCCAGTAGTATTCACCGCGGTGAAGCTTTCTTT.

This clone has only one observation. V and J are TRBV2 and TRBJ2-1; 7 bases line up with TRBD1. CDR3 length: 12 residues. The V gene's germline CDR1 is SNHLY and CDR2 FYNNEI. Unmatched junction bases numbered 5, after V lost 8 bases and J lost 7 bases. As DNA, the CDR3 is TGTGCCAGCCAGGGACAGTCGAATGAGCAGTTCTTC. This translates into CASQGQSNEQFF.

This rearrangement joins TRBV4-2 to TRBJ1-5; D remains ambiguous. The CDR3 totals 14 residues. Germline V gives CDR1 LGHNA, CDR2 YNFKEQ. V was shortened by 0 bases and J by 6 bases, with 9 bases between the two germline ends. The CDR3 coding sequence is TGTGCCAGCAGCCAAGATCCGGGAATTCAGCCCCAGCATTTT. This translates into CASSQDPGIQPQHF.

The chain joins TRBV9 to TRBJ2-3, with 10 bases aligning to TRBD1. Germline lookup yields CDR1 SGDLS and CDR2 YYNGEE. The CDR3 has 15 amino acids. The V and J ends lost 6 bases and 11 bases, in that order; junction bases with no gene match: 15. Here the CDR3 reads CASTPRQGAPPVQYF. Here the CDR3 DNA reads TGTGCCAGCACCCCTAGACAGGGGGCCCCTCCGGTGCAGTATTTT.

The chain is built from TRBV6-4 and TRBJ2-7, with a possible D match to TRBD1 (5 bases). CDR3 length equals 17 residues. V dropped 4 bases and J dropped 3 bases, with 22 bases sitting between them. Germline V CDR1 and CDR2: MRHNA, SNTAGT. CDR3 sequence reads: CASSVISRRQKGYEQYF. CDR3 sequence (DNA): TGTGCCAGCAGTGTCATATCCCGAAGACAGAAGGGCTACGAGCAGTACTTC.

This clone was seen only once. The chain uses TRBV7-8 and TRBJ2-5, with D possibly TRBD2 on 6 matching bases. This CDR3 is built from 19 residues. Germline V gene sequence: CDR1 SGHVS, CDR2 FQNEAQ. Trimming removed 0 bases from V and 3 bases from J, with 23 bases in between. The CDR3 DNA sequence: TGTGCCAGCAGCTTAGCGAGTATGGTAGCGGCAACCAAGGAAGAGACCCAGTACTTC. Encoded protein: CASSLASMVAATKEETQYF.

The V call is TRBV7-6, the J call TRBJ2-7, with 7 bases lining up with TRBD1. The CDR3 totals 13 residues. J was trimmed by 3 bases and V by 5 bases; bases with no gene match: 4. Germline lookup yields CDR1 SGHVS and CDR2 FNYEAQ. The CDR3 is CASSPGQSYEQYF. As DNA, the CDR3 is TGTGCCAGCAGCCCGGGACAGAGCTACGAGCAGTACTTC.

The chain carries TRBV11-2 and TRBJ1-1; the D is unclear. The V gene lost 5 bases and the J gene lost 5 bases, with 15 bases spanning the gap. CDR1 is SGHAT, CDR2 FQNNGV, per germline. This CDR3 comprises 14 residues. The CDR3 spells CASSPEVGRTEAFF. In DNA form, the CDR3 reads TGTGCCAGCAGCCCCGAGGTAGGGAGAACTGAAGCTTTCTTT.

The chain employs TRBV10-3 and TRBJ2-3; perhaps TRBD2 as D (5 bases). Germline V gene sequence: CDR1 ENHRY, CDR2 SYGVKD. Between the trimmed V and J ends, which lost 4 bases and 4 bases, there was a span of 15 bases. CDR3 length: 15 amino acids. The CDR3: CAISGKERLADTQYF. CDR3 sequence (DNA): TGTGCCATCAGTGGGAAGGAGCGGCTGGCAGATACGCAGTATTTT.

The V gene is TRBV30, the J gene TRBJ2-6; 10 positions agree with TRBD1. With 4 bases clipped from V and 2 bases from J, the junction kept 29 bases outside the gene matches. The CDR3 length is 24 residues. Germline V gene data show CDR1 as GTSNPN and CDR2 as SVGIG (reference sequence). The CDR3 loop is CAWIHPPAGTGVGDIVPGANVLTF. As DNA, the CDR3 is TGTGCCTGGATCCATCCTCCAGCCGGGACAGGGGTAGGGGATATTGTGCCTGGGGCCAACGTCCTGACTTTC.

This chain connects TRBV28 to TRBJ2-1; TRBD2 matches at 14 bases. Trimming cost V 4 bases and J 8 bases; bases outside gene matches: 4. Germline V gives CDR1 MDHEN, CDR2 SYDVKM. This CDR3 spans 15 amino acids. Here the CDR3 reads CASSWGLAGVYEQFF. The CDR3 DNA reads as TGTGCCAGCAGTTGGGGACTAGCGGGAGTATATGAGCAGTTCTTC.

The chain links TRBV4-1 to TRBJ1-2, with D hard to call. This CDR3 region has 14 residues. V was cut by 2 bases and J by 5 bases, with 12 bases left in between. CDR1 is MGHRA and CDR2 is YSYEKL in the germline V gene. The DNA for the CDR3 is TGCGCCAGCAGCCAAAGCCCGTCAATATATGGCTACACCTTC. Amino acid sequence: CASSQSPSIYGYTF.

The J gene is TRBJ1-2, the V gene TRBV13; D may be TRBD1 (6 bases). The V gene's germline CDR1 is PRHDT and CDR2 FYEKMQ (reference sequence). Trimming left V 2 bases short and J 2 bases short, with 6 bases between. The CDR3 has 13 residues. DNA of the CDR3: TGTGCCAGCAGCTTAAGGGGGAACTATGGCTACACCTTC. It is translated as CASSLRGNYGYTF.

The V and J genes are TRBV25-1 and TRBJ2-2; the match to TRBD1 covers 9 bases. With V trimmed by 3 bases and J by 8 bases, 7 bases remained unmatched. This CDR3 has 15 residues. CDR1 is MGHDK and CDR2 is SYGVNS in the germline V gene. The CDR3 DNA follows: TGTGCCAGCAGTGATCTGGACAGGGGCAGGGGGGAGCTGTTTTTT. Translated, it gives CASSDLDRGRGELFF.

The chain employs TRBV29-1 and TRBJ2-7; perhaps TRBD1 as D (7 bases). This CDR3 region has 13 residues. Trimming shortened V by 4 bases and J by 2 bases, and 12 bases separated the two germline ends. Germline CDR1 and CDR2: SQVTM and ANQGSEA. The CDR3: CSVGGDSTYEQYF. Written as DNA, the CDR3 is TGCAGCGTTGGCGGGGACAGTACCTACGAGCAGTACTTC.

V gene TRBV4-1 combines with J gene TRBJ2-1; D might be TRBD2 (5 bases). This CDR3 spans 15 amino acids. Trimming left V 0 bases short and J 7 bases short, with 13 bases between. Looked up from germline, CDR1 is MGHRA and CDR2 is YSYEKL. DNA for the CDR3: TGCGCCAGCAGCCAAGACTACTATTCGGGAAATGAGCAGTTCTTC. Amino acids: CASSQDYYSGNEQFF.

This clone was detected once. V is TRBV19 and J is TRBJ2-3; possible D gene TRBD2, 6 bases. In germline, CDR1 is LNHDA, CDR2 SQIVND (reference sequence). V was cut by 4 bases and J by 0 bases, with 14 bases left in between. The CDR3 is 16 amino acids. In DNA, the CDR3 is TGTGCCAGTAGTAGCGGGATGGGACGTAGCACAGATACGCAGTATTTT. This sequence encodes CASSSGMGRSTDTQYF.